Listed below are T cell receptor beta chains from one sample, sequenced in a study of technical replicates of blood from a handful of donors. The assay was immunoSEQ multiplex PCR, and TCRdb's table has in-frame clones only and misses some. The repertoire holds 65,000 to 80,000 clones, with 95% to 97% as singletons. What was sequenced was T cells isolated from PBMCs. The receptors originated from a human donor in good health. Both conserved end residues are part of each CDR3. D genes are given only for firm matches. Some rows have no size entry. The others give once, few or many, or a class for an expanded clone.

v_gene: TRBV27; j_gene: TRBJ1-1; d_gene: NA; abundance: NA; CDR3nt: TGTGCCAGCAGACCCTTGGGACAAATAGAAGCTTTCTTT; CDR3aa: CASRPLGQIEAFF
v_gene: TRBV6-1; j_gene: TRBJ2-7; d_gene: TRBD2; abundance: NA; CDR3nt: TGTGCCAGCAGTGCTGGCGGGAGTTCCTACGAGCAGTACTTC; CDR3aa: CASSAGGSSYEQYF
v_gene: TRBV2; j_gene: TRBJ2-1; d_gene: NA; abundance: NA; CDR3nt: TGTGCCAGCACCCCCACGGACTTCAATGAGCAGTTCTTC; CDR3aa: CASTPTDFNEQFF
v_gene: TRBV28; j_gene: TRBJ1-1; d_gene: TRBD1; abundance: NA; CDR3nt: TGTGCCAGCAGCCCTTCGGACAGGATGAACACTGAAGCTTTCTTT; CDR3aa: CASSPSDRMNTEAFF
v_gene: TRBV7-8; j_gene: TRBJ1-5; d_gene: NA; abundance: NA; CDR3nt: TGTGCCAGCAGCCGTCCCGGGGTGGGAAGCAATCAGCCCCAGCATTTT; CDR3aa: CASSRPGVGSNQPQHF
v_gene: TRBV28; j_gene: TRBJ2-7; d_gene: TRBD1; abundance: NA; CDR3nt: TGTGCCAGCAGGAGACAGGGGGCCTACGAGCAGTACTTC; CDR3aa: CASRRQGAYEQYF
v_gene: TRBV6-1; j_gene: TRBJ2-7; d_gene: NA; abundance: NA; CDR3nt: TGTGCCAGCAGTGACTCGGGAGACAACCGTCAGCAGTACTTC; CDR3aa: CASSDSGDNRQQYF
v_gene: TRBV9; j_gene: TRBJ2-7; d_gene: NA; abundance: NA; CDR3nt: TGTGCCAGCAGCCCAGGGGTGGTCAACGAGCAGTACTTC; CDR3aa: CASSPGVVNEQYF
v_gene: TRBV10-3; j_gene: TRBJ2-7; d_gene: NA; abundance: once; CDR3nt: TGTGCCATCAGTTCAGGTCGAGATGCGCAGTACTTC; CDR3aa: CAISSGRDAQYF
v_gene: TRBV7-2; j_gene: TRBJ2-7; d_gene: NA; abundance: NA; CDR3nt: TGTGCCAGCAGCTTAGGGGGCGGGGCCTACGAGCAGTACTTC; CDR3aa: CASSLGGGAYEQYF
v_gene: TRBV6-5; j_gene: TRBJ1-4; d_gene: NA; abundance: once; CDR3nt: TGTGCCAGCAGTGAGCCAGGGCTTAATGAAAAACTGTTTTTT; CDR3aa: CASSEPGLNEKLFF
v_gene: TRBV6-6; j_gene: TRBJ1-2; d_gene: TRBD1; abundance: NA; CDR3nt: TGTGCCAGCAGTGGGACAGGGGGCTATGGCTACACCTTC; CDR3aa: CASSGTGGYGYTF
v_gene: TRBV5-1; j_gene: TRBJ2-7; d_gene: TRBD2; abundance: NA; CDR3nt: TGCGCCAGCAGCTCCCCGAGCGGGAGGCCTTTTTACGAGCAGTACTTC; CDR3aa: CASSSPSGRPFYEQYF
v_gene: TRBV7-8; j_gene: TRBJ2-2; d_gene: NA; abundance: NA; CDR3nt: TGTGCCAGCAGCTTAGGGAGGCGGGGCTCGACCGGGGAGCTGTTTTTT; CDR3aa: CASSLGRRGSTGELFF
v_gene: TRBV6-1; j_gene: TRBJ2-7; d_gene: NA; abundance: NA; CDR3nt: TGTGCCACCCAGGTTGAACCTCCCTACGAGCAGTACTTC; CDR3aa: CATQVEPPYEQYF
v_gene: TRBV9; j_gene: TRBJ2-7; d_gene: TRBD1; abundance: NA; CDR3nt: TGTGCCAGCAGTGAAAGGACAGGGATATACGAGCAGTACTTC; CDR3aa: CASSERTGIYEQYF
v_gene: TRBV5-1; j_gene: TRBJ2-3; d_gene: NA; abundance: NA; CDR3nt: TGCGCCAGCAGCACAGGACAATTTAGCACAGATACGCAGTATTTT; CDR3aa: CASSTGQFSTDTQYF
v_gene: TRBV6-1; j_gene: TRBJ2-7; d_gene: TRBD2; abundance: NA; CDR3nt: TGTGCCAGCAGTGAAGCCGGACTAGCGGGAGCCTACGAGCAGTACTTC; CDR3aa: CASSEAGLAGAYEQYF
v_gene: TRBV4-2; j_gene: TRBJ1-2; d_gene: TRBD1; abundance: NA; CDR3nt: TGTGCCAGCAGCCCCCCGGACAGGGGGCTTGGCTACACCTTC; CDR3aa: CASSPPDRGLGYTF
v_gene: TRBV4-1; j_gene: TRBJ2-7; d_gene: TRBD2; abundance: once; CDR3nt: TGCGCCAGCAGCCAAGGATTCACTAGCGGCTACGAGCAGTACTTC; CDR3aa: CASSQGFTSGYEQYF
v_gene: TRBV5-5; j_gene: TRBJ1-1; d_gene: NA; abundance: NA; CDR3nt: TGTGCCAGCAGCTTGTCGGAGGCTGAAGTGCCTGAAGCTTTCTTT; CDR3aa: CASSLSEAEVPEAFF
v_gene: TRBV7-9; j_gene: TRBJ1-5; d_gene: NA; abundance: NA; CDR3nt: TGTGCCAGCAGCTTAATCAGGGCTAGTCAGCCCCAGCATTTT; CDR3aa: CASSLIRASQPQHF
v_gene: TRBV2; j_gene: TRBJ2-7; d_gene: TRBD2; abundance: NA; CDR3nt: TGTGCCAGCGGAGCACTACCAGCGGGAGGATACTACGAGCAGTACTTC; CDR3aa: CASGALPAGGYYEQYF
v_gene: TRBV2; j_gene: TRBJ2-1; d_gene: NA; abundance: NA; CDR3nt: TGTGCCAGCTTAGAGCAGCGCACCTACAATGAGCAGTTCTTC; CDR3aa: CASLEQRTYNEQFF
v_gene: TRBV10-3; j_gene: TRBJ2-2; d_gene: TRBD1; abundance: NA; CDR3nt: TGTGCCATCGACAGGGGAGGAAACACCGGGGAGCTGTTTTTT; CDR3aa: CAIDRGGNTGELFF
v_gene: TRBV9; j_gene: TRBJ2-3; d_gene: TRBD2; abundance: few; CDR3nt: TGTGCCAGCAGCTCAACAAGCGGGGGAAGCACAGATACGCAGTATTTT; CDR3aa: CASSSTSGGSTDTQYF
v_gene: TRBV7-2; j_gene: TRBJ2-3; d_gene: NA; abundance: once; CDR3nt: TGTGCCAGCAGTTCCCGAGGAGGAGGAGGAGATACGCAGTATTTT; CDR3aa: CASSSRGGGGDTQYF
v_gene: TRBV28; j_gene: TRBJ2-2; d_gene: TRBD2; abundance: NA; CDR3nt: TGTGCCAGCAGTTTATATGTGCGGGAGATGGACGGGGAGCTGTTTTTT; CDR3aa: CASSLYVREMDGELFF
v_gene: TRBV10-3; j_gene: TRBJ2-6; d_gene: NA; abundance: NA; CDR3nt: TGTGCCATCAGTGAGAACAGCCGCTCTGGGGCCAACGTCCTGACTTTC; CDR3aa: CAISENSRSGANVLTF
v_gene: TRBV28; j_gene: TRBJ2-3; d_gene: NA; abundance: NA; CDR3nt: TGTGCCAGCATGATAGCGTCTAGCACAGATACGCAGTATTTT; CDR3aa: CASMIASSTDTQYF
v_gene: TRBV13; j_gene: TRBJ2-3; d_gene: TRBD2; abundance: NA; CDR3nt: TGTGCCAGCAGCTTGCAAGCGGGAGGGGTCGGAGATACGCAGTATTTT; CDR3aa: CASSLQAGGVGDTQYF
v_gene: TRBV11-2; j_gene: TRBJ1-1; d_gene: NA; abundance: NA; CDR3nt: TGTGCCAGCAGCGCAGGGGAAGCTTTCTTT; CDR3aa: CASSAGEAFF
v_gene: TRBV5-4; j_gene: TRBJ2-5; d_gene: TRBD2; abundance: NA; CDR3nt: TGTGCCAGCAGCCCGGAAGTCGGGACTAGTCGGACCCAGTACTTC; CDR3aa: CASSPEVGTSRTQYF
v_gene: TRBV11-2; j_gene: TRBJ1-2; d_gene: NA; abundance: once; CDR3nt: TGTGCCAGCAGCCCCATACGTGGGGGGACCGCGTATGGCTACACCTTC; CDR3aa: CASSPIRGGTAYGYTF
v_gene: TRBV11-3; j_gene: TRBJ1-1; d_gene: NA; abundance: NA; CDR3nt: TGTGCCAGCAGCCAGGACAGAGACACTGAAGCTTTCTTT; CDR3aa: CASSQDRDTEAFF
v_gene: TRBV29-1; j_gene: TRBJ1-2; d_gene: TRBD1; abundance: NA; CDR3nt: TGCAGCGTTTGGTACAGGGGGAACTATGGCTACACCTTC; CDR3aa: CSVWYRGNYGYTF
v_gene: TRBV9; j_gene: TRBJ2-7; d_gene: TRBD1; abundance: NA; CDR3nt: TGTGCCAGCAGCGTACAGGGGGACTACGAGCAGTACTTC; CDR3aa: CASSVQGDYEQYF
v_gene: TRBV30; j_gene: TRBJ1-5; d_gene: NA; abundance: NA; CDR3nt: TGTGCCTGGAGTGCGGGGGGAGGTCAGCCCCAGCATTTT; CDR3aa: CAWSAGGGQPQHF
v_gene: TRBV5-1; j_gene: TRBJ1-2; d_gene: TRBD1; abundance: NA; CDR3nt: TGCGCCAGCAGTCGGGGACAGGGGACGGATGGCTACACCTTC; CDR3aa: CASSRGQGTDGYTF
v_gene: TRBV5-4; j_gene: TRBJ2-5; d_gene: TRBD2; abundance: NA; CDR3nt: TGTGCCAGCAGCGGGGGGACTAGCGGGAGGGCGAGAGAGGCCCAGTACTTC; CDR3aa: CASSGGTSGRAREAQYF